This T cell receptor beta chain was sequenced in a study of vaccination effects on CD4 cells after COVID-19. On the study more broadly: ViraFEST expansion of antigen-specific CD4+ T cells with viral peptide pools preceded sequencing. After the second dose, samples were taken at median day 72. Overall study findings and caveats: Pronounced clonal contraction occurred in clones induced by infection and by vaccine late after vaccination.

The culture ran for approximately 10 days, and then CD4+ T cells were isolated. Of the BNT162b2 and mRNA-1273 vaccines, participants received two doses of one or the other. Fresh IL-2-containing medium replaced half the medium on days 3 and 7. Germline V CDR1 and CDR2: GTSNPN, SVGIG (reference sequence). This CDR3 contains 13 residues. V shed 2 bases and J shed 5 bases, with 12 bases lying between them. Note on this clone: The target antigen is unknown.

Generated by immunoSEQ multiplex PCR, the TCRdb table keeps only in-frame clones and is missing some. The sample includes more than 60,000 clones, just under 75% of them seen just once. The source of this sequence is a human donor who received a COVID-19 vaccine. The V gene is TRBV30, the J gene TRBJ1-2; a weak D match, TRBD1 (6 bases). Sequenced here: CD4+ T cells from PBMCs cultured without peptide, sampled after COVID-19 vaccination. CDR3: CAWSPRTAYGYTF. DNA for the CDR3: TGTGCCTGGAGTCCTCGGACAGCTTATGGCTACACCTTC.